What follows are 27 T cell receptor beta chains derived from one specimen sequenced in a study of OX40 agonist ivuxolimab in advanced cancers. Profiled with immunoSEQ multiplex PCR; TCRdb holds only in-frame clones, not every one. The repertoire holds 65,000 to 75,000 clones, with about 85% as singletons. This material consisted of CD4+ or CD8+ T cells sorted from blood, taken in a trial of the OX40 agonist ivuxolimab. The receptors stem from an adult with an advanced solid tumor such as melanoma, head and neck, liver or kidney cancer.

The CDR3 here is CASRPGHTSTGEAFF. CDR3 nucleotides: TGTGCCAGCAGGCCGGGGCACACCTCAACCGGTGAAGCTTTCTTT. V is TRBV2 and J is TRBJ1-1; D possibly corresponds to TRBD1 (5 bases). The germline CDR1 and CDR2 sequences are SNHLY and FYNNEI. The CDR3 runs 15 residues. V lost 6 bases and J lost 7, with 21 bases in between.

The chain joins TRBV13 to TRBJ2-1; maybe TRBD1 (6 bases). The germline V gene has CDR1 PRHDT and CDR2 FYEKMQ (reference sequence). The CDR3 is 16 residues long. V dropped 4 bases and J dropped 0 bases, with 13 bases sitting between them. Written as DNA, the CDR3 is TGTGCCAGCAGCTCCCCCGGACAGAGCTCCTACAATGAGCAGTTCTTC. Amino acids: CASSSPGQSSYNEQFF.

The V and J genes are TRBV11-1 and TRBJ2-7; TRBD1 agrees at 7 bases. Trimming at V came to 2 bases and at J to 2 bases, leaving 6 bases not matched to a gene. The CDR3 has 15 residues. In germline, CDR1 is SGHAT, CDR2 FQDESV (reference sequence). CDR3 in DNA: TGTGCCAGCAGCTTATCAGGGACAGTGGCCTACGAGCAGTACTTC. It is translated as CASSLSGTVAYEQYF. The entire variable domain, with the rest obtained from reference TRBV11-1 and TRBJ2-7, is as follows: EAEVAQSPRYKITEKSQAVAFWCDPISGHATLYWYRQILGQGPELLVQFQDESVVDDSQLPKDRFSAERLKGVDSTLKIQPAELGDSAMYLCASSLSGTVAYEQYFGPGTRLTVT.

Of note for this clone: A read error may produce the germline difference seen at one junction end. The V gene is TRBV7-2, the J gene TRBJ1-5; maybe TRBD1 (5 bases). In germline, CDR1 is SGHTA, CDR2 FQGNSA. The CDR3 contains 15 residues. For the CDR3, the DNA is TGTGCCAGCAGCCTAGCGGGGGTATTAAATCAGCCCCAGCATTTT. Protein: CASSLAGVLNQPQHF.

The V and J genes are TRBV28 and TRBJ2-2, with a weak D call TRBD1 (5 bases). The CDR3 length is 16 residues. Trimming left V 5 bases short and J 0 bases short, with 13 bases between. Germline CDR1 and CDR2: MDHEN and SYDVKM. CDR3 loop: CASSPDGASNTGELFF. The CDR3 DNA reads TGTGCCAGCAGTCCAGATGGGGCTTCGAACACCGGGGAGCTGTTTTTT.

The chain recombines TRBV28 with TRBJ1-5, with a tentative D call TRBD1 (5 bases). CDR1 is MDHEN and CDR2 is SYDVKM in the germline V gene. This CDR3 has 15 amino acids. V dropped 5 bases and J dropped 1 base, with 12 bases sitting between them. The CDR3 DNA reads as TGTGCCAGCAGTACCCAGGGTCGGAGCAATCAGCCCCAGCATTTT. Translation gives CASSTQGRSNQPQHF.

Here the CDR3 reads CASSLVGLNTEAFF. CDR3 bases: TGTGCCAGCAGCTTAGTAGGCTTGAACACTGAAGCTTTCTTT. The rearrangement links TRBV7-9 to TRBJ1-1, with D unclear. Looked up from germline, CDR1 is SEHNR and CDR2 is FQNEAQ (reference sequence). V shed 1 base and J shed 0 bases, with 6 bases lying between them. This CDR3 has 14 residues.

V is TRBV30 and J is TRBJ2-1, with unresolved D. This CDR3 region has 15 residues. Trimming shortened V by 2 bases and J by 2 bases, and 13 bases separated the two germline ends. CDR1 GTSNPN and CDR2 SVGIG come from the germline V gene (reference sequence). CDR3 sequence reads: CAWSRSTRAYNEQFF. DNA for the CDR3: TGTGCCTGGAGTCGGAGTACCCGGGCCTACAATGAGCAGTTCTTC.

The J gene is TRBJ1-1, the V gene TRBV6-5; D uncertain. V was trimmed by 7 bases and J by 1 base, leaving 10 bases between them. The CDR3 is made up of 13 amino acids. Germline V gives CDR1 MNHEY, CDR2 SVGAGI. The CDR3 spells CASTKDGNTEAFF. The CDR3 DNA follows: TGTGCCAGCACCAAGGACGGGAACACTGAAGCTTTCTTT.

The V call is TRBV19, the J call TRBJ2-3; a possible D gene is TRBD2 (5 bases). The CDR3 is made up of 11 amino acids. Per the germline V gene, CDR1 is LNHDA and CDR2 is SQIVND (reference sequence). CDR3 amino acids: CASGFTDTQYF. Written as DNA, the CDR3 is TGTGCTTCGGGATTCACAGATACGCAGTATTTT.

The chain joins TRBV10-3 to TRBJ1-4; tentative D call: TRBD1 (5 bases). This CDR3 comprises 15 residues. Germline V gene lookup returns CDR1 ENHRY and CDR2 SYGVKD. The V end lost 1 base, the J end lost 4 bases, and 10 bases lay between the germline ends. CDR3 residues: CAISELSGINEKLFF. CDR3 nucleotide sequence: TGTGCCATCAGTGAGTTGTCAGGGATTAATGAAAAACTGTTTTTT.

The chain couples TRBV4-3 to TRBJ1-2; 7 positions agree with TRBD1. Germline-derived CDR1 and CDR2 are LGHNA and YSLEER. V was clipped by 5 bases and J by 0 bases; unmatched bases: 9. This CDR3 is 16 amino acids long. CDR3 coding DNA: TGCGCCAGCAGCTTCGGACAGGACCGTACTAACTATGGCTACACCTTC. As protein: CASSFGQDRTNYGYTF.

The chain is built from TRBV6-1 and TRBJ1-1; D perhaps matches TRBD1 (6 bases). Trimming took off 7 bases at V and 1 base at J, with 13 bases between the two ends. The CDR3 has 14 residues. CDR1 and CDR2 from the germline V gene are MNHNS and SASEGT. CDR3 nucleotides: TGTGCCAGCATGGGGGGCTGGGGGAACACTGAAGCTTTCTTT. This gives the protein CASMGGWGNTEAFF.

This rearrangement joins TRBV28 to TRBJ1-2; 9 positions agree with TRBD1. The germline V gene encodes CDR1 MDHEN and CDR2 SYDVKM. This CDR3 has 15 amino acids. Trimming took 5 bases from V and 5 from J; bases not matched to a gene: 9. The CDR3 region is CASSIPGTGLYGYTF. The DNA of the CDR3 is TGTGCCAGCAGTATCCCGGGGACAGGGCTTTATGGCTACACCTTC.

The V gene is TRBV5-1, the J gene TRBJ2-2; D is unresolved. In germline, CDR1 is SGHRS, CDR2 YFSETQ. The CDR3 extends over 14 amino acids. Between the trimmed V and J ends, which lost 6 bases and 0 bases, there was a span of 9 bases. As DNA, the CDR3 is TGCGCCAGCACCCAGGAATCGAACACCGGGGAGCTGTTTTTT. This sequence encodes CASTQESNTGELFF.

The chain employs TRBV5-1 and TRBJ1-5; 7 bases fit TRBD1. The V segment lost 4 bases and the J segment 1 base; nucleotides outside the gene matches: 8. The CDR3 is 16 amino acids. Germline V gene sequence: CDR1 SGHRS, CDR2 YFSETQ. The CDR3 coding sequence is TGCGCCAGCAGCCCAGGACAGGTTGGGAGCAATCAGCCCCAGCATTTT. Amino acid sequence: CASSPGQVGSNQPQHF.

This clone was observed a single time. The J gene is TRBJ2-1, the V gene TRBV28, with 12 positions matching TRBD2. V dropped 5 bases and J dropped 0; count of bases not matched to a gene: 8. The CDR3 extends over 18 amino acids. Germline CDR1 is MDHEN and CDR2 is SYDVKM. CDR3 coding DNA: TGTGCCAGCAGTGGTGCTAGCGGGAGGGTGAGCTCCTACAATGAGCAGTTCTTC. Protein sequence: CASSGASGRVSSYNEQFF.

CDR3 loop: CAISEPTGTGGVGELFF. CDR3 sequence (DNA): TGTGCCATCAGTGAACCGACCGGGACAGGGGGTGTAGGGGAGCTGTTTTTT. The rearrangement links TRBV10-3 to TRBJ2-2; 11 bases fit TRBD1. Per germline, CDR1 ENHRY and CDR2 SYGVKD. CDR3 length: 17 amino acids. The trim removed 3 bases at V and 8 bases at J, leaving 11 bases unmatched.

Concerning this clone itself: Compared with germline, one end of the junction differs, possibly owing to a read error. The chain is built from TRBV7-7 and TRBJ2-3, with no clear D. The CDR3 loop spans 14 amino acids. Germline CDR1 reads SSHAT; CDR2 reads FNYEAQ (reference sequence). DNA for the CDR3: TGTGCTAGCAGCTCTGGTAGAGGCACAGATACGCAGTATTTT. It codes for CASSSGRGTDTQYF.

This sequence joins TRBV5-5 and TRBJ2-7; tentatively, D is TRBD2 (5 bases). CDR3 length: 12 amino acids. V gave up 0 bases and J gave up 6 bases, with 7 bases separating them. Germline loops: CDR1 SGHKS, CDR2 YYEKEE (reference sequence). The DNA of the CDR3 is TGTGCCAGCAGCTTGGCCGGAGGCGAGCAGTACTTC. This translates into CASSLAGGEQYF.

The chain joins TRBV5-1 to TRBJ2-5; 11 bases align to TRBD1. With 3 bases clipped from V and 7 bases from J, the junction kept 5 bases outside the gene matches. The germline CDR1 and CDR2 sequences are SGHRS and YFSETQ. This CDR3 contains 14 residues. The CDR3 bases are TGCGCCAGCAGCTCGGACAGGGGGCAGGGGACCCAGTACTTC. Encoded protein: CASSSDRGQGTQYF.

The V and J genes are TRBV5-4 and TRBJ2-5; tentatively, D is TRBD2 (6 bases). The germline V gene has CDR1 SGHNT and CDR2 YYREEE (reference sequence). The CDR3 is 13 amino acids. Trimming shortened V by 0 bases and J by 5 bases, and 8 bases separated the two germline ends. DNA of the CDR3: TGTGCCAGCAGCTTGGATCGGGGGGAGACCCAGTACTTC. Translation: CASSLDRGETQYF.

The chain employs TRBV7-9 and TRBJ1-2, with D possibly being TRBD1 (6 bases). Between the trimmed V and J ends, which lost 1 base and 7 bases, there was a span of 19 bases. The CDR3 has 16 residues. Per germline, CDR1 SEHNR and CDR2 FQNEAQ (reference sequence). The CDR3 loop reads CASSLGKGDGTFGYTF. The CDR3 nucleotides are TGTGCCAGCAGCTTAGGGAAAGGGGACGGGACATTTGGCTACACCTTC.

The CDR3 region is CASSQSTVYSNQPQHF. The CDR3 nucleotides read TGCGCCAGCAGCCAATCGACGGTGTATAGCAATCAGCCCCAGCATTTT. The V and J genes are TRBV4-3 and TRBJ1-5, with D hard to call. V was pared by 2 bases and J by 0 bases, with 11 bases between. In germline, CDR1 is LGHNA, CDR2 YSLEER. This CDR3 has 16 residues.

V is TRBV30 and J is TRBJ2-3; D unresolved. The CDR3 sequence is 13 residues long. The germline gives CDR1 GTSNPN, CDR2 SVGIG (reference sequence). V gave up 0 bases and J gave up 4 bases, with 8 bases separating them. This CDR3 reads CAWSVHTPDTQYF. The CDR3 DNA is TGTGCCTGGAGTGTTCACACTCCAGATACGCAGTATTTT.

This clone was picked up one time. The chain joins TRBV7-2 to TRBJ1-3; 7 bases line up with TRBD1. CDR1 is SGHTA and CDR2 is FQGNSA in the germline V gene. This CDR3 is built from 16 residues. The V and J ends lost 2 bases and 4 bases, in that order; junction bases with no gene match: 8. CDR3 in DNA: TGTGCCAGCAGCTTACCAATGACAGGGTCCGGAAACACCATATATTTT. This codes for CASSLPMTGSGNTIYF.

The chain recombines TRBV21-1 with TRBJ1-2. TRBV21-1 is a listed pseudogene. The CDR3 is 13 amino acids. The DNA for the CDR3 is TGTGCCAGCAGCAAAGCGGTACGGGATGGCTACACCTTC. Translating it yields CASSKAVRDGYTF.